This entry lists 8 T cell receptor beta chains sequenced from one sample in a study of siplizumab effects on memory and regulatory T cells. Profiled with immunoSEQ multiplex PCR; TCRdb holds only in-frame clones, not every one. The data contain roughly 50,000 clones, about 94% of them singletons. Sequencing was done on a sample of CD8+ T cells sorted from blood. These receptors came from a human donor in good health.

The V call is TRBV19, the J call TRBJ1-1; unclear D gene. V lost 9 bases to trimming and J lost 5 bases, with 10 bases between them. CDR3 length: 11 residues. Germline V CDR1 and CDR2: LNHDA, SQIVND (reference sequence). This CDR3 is CASLLGTEAFF. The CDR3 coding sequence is TGTGCCAGCCTTTTAGGGACTGAAGCTTTCTTT.

The CDR3 region is CASSPSRTLNEKLFF. The CDR3 nucleotides read TGCGCCAGCAGCCCGTCAAGGACGCTCAATGAAAAACTGTTTTTT. This sequence joins TRBV4-1 and TRBJ1-4; no definite D call. Germline CDR1 MGHRA, CDR2 YSYEKL. Deletions cut 4 bases from V and 5 bases from J, with 14 bases between. This CDR3 contains 15 residues.

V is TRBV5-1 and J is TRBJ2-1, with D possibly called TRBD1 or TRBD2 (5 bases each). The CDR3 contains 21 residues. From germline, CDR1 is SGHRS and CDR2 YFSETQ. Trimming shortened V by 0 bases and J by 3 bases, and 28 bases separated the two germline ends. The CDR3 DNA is TGCGCCAGCAGCTTGGGCTTTTCGGGGCACCCCGAGAATAGGGACTACAATGAGCAGTTCTTC. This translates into CASSLGFSGHPENRDYNEQFF.

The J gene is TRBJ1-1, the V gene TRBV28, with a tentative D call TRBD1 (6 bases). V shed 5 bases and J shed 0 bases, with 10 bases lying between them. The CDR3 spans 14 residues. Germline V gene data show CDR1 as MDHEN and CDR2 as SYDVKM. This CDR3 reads CASSPQGLNTEAFF. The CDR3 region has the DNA TGTGCCAGCAGTCCACAGGGCCTGAACACTGAAGCTTTCTTT.

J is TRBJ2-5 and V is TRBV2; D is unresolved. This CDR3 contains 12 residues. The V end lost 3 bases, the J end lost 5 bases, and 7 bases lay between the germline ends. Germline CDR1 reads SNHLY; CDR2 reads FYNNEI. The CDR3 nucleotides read TGTGCCAGCAGTGAGGATTGGGAGACCCAGTACTTC. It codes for CASSEDWETQYF. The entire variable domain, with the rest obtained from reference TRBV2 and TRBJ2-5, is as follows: EPEVTQTPSHQVTQMGQEVILRCVPISNHLYFYWYRQILGQKVEFLVSFYNNEISEKSEIFDDQFSVERPDGSNFTLKIRSTKLEDSAMYFCASSEDWETQYFGPGTRLLVL.

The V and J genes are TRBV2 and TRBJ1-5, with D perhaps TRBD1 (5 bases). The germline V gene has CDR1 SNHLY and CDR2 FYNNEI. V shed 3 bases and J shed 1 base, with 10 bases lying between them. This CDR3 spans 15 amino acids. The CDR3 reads CASSESGWSNQPQHF. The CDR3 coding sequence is TGTGCCAGCAGTGAGTCAGGGTGGAGCAATCAGCCCCAGCATTTT. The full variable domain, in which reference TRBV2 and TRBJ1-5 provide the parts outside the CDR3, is EPEVTQTPSHQVTQMGQEVILRCVPISNHLYFYWYRQILGQKVEFLVSFYNNEISEKSEIFDDQFSVERPDGSNFTLKIRSTKLEDSAMYFCASSESGWSNQPQHFGDGTRLSIL.

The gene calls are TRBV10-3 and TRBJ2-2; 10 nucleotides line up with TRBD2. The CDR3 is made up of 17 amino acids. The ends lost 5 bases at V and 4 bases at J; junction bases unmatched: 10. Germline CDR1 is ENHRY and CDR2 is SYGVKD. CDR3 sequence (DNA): TGTGCCATCAGTAGACTAGCGGGCCAACCTTTCACCGGGGAGCTGTTTTTT. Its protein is CAISRLAGQPFTGELFF.

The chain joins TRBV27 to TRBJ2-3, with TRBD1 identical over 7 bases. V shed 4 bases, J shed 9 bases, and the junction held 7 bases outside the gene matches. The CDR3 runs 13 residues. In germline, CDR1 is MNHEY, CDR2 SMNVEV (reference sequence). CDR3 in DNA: TGTGCCAGCAGTTCCGACAGGGTACGGACGCAGTATTTT. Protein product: CASSSDRVRTQYF.